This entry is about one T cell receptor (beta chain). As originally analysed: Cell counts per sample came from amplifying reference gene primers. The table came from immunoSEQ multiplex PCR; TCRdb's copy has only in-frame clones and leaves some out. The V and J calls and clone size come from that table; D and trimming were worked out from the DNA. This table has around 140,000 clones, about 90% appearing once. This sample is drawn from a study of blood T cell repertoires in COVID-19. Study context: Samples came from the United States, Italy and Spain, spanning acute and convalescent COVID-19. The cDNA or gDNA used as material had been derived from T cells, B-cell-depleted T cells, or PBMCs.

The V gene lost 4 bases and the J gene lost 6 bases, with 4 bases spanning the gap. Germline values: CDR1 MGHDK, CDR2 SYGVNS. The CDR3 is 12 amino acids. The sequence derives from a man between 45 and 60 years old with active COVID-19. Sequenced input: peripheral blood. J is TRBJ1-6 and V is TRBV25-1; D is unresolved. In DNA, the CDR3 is TGTGCCAGCAGTGCGGGTAATTCACCCCTCCACTTT. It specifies CASSAGNSPLHF.